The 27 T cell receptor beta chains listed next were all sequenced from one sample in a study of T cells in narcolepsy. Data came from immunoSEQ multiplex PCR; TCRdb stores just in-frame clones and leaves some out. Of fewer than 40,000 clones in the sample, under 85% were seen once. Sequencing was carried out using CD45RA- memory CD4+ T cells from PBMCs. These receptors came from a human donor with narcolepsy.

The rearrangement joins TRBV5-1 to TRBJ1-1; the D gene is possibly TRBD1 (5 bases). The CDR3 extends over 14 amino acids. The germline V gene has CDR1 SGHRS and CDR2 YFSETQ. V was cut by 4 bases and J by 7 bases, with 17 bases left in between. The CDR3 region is CASSHGARDGEAFF. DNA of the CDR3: TGCGCCAGCAGCCATGGGGCCAGGGACGGTGAAGCTTTCTTT.

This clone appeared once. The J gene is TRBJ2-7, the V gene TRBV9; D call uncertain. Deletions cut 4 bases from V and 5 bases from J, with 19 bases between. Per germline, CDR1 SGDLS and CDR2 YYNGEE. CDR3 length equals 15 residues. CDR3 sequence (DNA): TGTGCCAGCAGCCTCAGGCCCGTAGTTCAAGACGAGCAGTACTTC. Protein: CASSLRPVVQDEQYF.

CDR3 sequence: CASSPGTPNQPQHF. The CDR3 DNA is TGTGCCAGCAGCCCCGGGACACCGAATCAGCCCCAGCATTTT. V is TRBV6-6 and J is TRBJ1-5, with TRBD1 as a possible D gene (6 bases). The V gene lost 6 bases and the J gene lost 4 bases, with 13 bases spanning the gap. Germline CDR1 reads MNHNY; CDR2 reads SVGAGI (reference sequence). The CDR3 runs to 14 residues.

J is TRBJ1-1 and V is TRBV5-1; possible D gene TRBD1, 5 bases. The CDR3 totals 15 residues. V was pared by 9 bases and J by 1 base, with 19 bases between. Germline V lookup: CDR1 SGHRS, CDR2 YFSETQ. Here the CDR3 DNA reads TGCGCCACCAGGGAGGGGTCCTCCCAGAACACTGAAGCTTTCTTT. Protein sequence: CATREGSSQNTEAFF.

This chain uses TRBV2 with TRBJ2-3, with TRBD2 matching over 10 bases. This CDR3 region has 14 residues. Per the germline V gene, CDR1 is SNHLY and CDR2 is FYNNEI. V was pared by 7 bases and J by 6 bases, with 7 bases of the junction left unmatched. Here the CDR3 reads CASNPAGGRDTQYF. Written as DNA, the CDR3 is TGTGCCAGCAATCCAGCGGGGGGGCGGGATACGCAGTATTTT.

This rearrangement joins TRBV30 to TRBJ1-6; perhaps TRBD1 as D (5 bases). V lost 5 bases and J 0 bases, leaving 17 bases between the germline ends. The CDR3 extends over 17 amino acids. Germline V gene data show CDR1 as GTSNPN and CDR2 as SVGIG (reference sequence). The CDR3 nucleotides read TGTGCCTGGGACCTGGGAAGGGGAAGCTCCTATAATTCACCCCTCCACTTT. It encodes CAWDLGRGSSYNSPLHF.

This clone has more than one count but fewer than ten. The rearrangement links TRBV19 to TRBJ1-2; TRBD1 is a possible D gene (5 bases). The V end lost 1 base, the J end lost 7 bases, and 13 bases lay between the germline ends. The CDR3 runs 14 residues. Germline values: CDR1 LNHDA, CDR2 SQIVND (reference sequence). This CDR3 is CASSIGPGRAGYTF. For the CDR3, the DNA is TGTGCCAGTAGTATAGGCCCAGGGAGGGCTGGCTACACCTTC.

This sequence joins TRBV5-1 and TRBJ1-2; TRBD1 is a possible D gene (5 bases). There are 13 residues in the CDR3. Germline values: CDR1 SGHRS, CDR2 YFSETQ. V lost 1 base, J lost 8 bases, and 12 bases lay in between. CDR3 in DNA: TGCGCCAGCAGCTTGATGACAGTGGACGGCTACACCTTC. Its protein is CASSLMTVDGYTF.

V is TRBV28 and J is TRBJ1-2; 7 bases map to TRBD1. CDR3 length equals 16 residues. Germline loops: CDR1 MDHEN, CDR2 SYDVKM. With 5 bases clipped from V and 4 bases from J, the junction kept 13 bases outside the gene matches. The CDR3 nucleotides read TGTGCCAGCAGTCTCGCCCAGGACAGGCGTACCTATGGCTACACCTTC. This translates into CASSLAQDRRTYGYTF.

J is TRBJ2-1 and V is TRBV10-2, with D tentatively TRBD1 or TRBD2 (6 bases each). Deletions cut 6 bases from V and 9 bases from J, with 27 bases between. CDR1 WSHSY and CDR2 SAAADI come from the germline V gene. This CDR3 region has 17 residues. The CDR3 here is CASSERLDGGPGGEQFF. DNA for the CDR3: TGCGCCAGCAGCGAGAGGCTGGACGGGGGCCCCGGGGGTGAGCAGTTCTTC.

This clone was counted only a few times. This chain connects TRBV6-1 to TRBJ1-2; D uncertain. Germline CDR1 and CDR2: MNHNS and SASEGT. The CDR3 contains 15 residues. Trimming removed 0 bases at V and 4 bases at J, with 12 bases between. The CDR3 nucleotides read TGTGCCAGCAGTGAAGCAATGGCGTCAACCTATGGCTACACCTTC. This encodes CASSEAMASTYGYTF.

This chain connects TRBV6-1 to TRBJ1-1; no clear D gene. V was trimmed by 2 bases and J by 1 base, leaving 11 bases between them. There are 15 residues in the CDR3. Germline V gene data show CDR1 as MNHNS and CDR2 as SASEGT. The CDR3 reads CASSELIFANTEAFF. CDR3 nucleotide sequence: TGTGCCAGCAGTGAATTGATTTTTGCGAACACTGAAGCTTTCTTT.

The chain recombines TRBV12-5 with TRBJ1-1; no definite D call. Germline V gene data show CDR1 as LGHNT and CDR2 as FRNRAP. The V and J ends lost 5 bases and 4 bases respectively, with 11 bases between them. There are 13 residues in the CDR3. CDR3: CASGPGVGTEAFF. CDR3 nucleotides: TGTGCTAGTGGTCCCGGGGTGGGCACTGAAGCTTTCTTT.

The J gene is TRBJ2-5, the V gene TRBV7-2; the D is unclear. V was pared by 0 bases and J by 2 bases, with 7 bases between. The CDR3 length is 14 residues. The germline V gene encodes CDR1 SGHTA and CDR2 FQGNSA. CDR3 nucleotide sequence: TGTGCCAGCAGCTTAGCGCGGAGTCAAGAGACCCAGTACTTC. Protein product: CASSLARSQETQYF.

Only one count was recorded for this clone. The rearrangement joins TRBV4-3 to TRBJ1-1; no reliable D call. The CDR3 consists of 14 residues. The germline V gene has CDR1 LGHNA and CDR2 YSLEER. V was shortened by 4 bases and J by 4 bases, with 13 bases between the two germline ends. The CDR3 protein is CASSPDLRTTEAFF. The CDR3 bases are TGCGCCAGCAGCCCAGATTTAAGAACCACTGAAGCTTTCTTT.

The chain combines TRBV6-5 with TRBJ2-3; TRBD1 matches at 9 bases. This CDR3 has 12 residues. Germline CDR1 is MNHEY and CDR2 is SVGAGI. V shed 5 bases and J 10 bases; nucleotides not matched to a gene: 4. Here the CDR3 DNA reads TGTGCCAGCAGTACAGGGGGCAGGGCGCAGTATTTT. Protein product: CASSTGGRAQYF.

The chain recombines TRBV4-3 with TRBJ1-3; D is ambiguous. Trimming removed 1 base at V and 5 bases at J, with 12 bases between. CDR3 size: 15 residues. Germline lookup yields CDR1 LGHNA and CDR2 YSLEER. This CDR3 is CASSQGIMGRNTIYF. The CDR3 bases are TGCGCCAGCAGCCAAGGAATAATGGGGAGAAACACCATATATTTT.

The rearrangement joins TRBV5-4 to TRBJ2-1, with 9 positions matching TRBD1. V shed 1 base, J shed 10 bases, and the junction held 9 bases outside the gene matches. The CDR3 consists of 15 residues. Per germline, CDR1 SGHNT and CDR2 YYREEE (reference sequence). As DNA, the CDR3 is TGTGCCAGCAGCTTGTCGGGACAGGGATTTGGGGAGCAGTTCTTC. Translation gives CASSLSGQGFGEQFF.

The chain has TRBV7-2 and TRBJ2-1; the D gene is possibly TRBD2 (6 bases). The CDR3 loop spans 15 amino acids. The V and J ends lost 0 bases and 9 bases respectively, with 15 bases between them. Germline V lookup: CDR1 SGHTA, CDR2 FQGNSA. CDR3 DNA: TGTGCCAGCAGCTTAGCCGGGGGAAATGGTGGTGAGCAGTTCTTC. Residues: CASSLAGGNGGEQFF.

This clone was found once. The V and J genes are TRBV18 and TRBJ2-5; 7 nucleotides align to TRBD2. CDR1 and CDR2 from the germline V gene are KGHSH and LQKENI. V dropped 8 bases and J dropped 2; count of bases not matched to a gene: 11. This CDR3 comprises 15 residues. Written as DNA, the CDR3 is TGTGCCAGCAAATACGGGGGGTCCCCACAAGAGACCCAGTACTTC. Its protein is CASKYGGSPQETQYF.

The CDR3 coding sequence is TGTGCCTGGAGTGTAGGAAATACGCAGTATTTT. As protein: CAWSVGNTQYF. The chain employs TRBV30 and TRBJ2-3, with D uncertain. CDR3 length: 11 amino acids. Germline CDR1 and CDR2: GTSNPN and SVGIG (reference sequence). Between the trimmed V and J ends, which lost 0 bases and 7 bases, there was a span of 5 bases.

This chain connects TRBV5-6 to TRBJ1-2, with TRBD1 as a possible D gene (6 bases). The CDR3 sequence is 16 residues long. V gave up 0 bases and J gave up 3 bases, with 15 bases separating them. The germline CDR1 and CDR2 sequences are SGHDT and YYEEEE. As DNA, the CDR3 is TGTGCCAGCAGCTTGGAAGGAAGGGGGTGGGACTATGGCTACACCTTC. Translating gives CASSLEGRGWDYGYTF.

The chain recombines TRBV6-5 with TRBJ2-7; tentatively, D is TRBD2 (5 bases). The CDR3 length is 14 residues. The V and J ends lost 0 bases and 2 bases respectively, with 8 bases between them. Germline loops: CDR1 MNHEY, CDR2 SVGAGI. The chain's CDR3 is CASSYSAGTYEQYF. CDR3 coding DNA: TGTGCCAGCAGTTACTCAGCCGGGACCTACGAGCAGTACTTC.

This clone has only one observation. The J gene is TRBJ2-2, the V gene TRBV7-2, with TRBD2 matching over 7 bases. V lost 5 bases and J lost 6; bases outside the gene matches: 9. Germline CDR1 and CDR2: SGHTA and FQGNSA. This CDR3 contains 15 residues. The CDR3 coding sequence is TGTGCCAGCAGCCCTGACCAGCGGGGTGCCGGGGAGCTGTTTTTT. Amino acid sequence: CASSPDQRGAGELFF.

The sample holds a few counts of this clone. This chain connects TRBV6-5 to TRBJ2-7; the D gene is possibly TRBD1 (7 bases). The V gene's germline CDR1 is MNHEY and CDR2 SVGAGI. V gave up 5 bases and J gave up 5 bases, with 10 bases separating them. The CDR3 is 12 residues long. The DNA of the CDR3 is TGTGCCAGCAGTCCCAGGGGGGACGAGCAGTACTTC. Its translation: CASSPRGDEQYF.

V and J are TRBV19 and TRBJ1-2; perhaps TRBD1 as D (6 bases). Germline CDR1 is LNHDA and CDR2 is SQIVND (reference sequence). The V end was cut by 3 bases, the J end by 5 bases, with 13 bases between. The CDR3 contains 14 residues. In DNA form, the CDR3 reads TGTGCCAGTAGTATTTCAGGGGCCAATTATGGCTACACCTTC. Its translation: CASSISGANYGYTF.

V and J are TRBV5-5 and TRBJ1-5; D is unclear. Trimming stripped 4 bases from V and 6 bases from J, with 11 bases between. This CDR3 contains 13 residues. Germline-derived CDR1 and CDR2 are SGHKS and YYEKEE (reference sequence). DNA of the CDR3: TGTGCCAGCAGCCTCACACCTTCTCAGCCCCAGCATTTT. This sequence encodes CASSLTPSQPQHF.